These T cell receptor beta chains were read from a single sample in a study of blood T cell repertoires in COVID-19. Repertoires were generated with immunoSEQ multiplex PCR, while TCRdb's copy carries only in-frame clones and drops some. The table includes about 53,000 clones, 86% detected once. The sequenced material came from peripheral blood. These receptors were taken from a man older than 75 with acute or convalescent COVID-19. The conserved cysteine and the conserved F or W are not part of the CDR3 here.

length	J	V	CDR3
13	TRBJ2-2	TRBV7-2	ASSLRRDSAGELF
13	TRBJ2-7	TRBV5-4	ASSPWTGSAYEQY
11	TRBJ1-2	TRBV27	ASSSGQGFGYT
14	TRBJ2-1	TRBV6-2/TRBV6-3	ASSSGLFSSYNEQF
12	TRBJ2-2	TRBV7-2	ASSRPFGSGELF
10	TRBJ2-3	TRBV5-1	ASSSGPDTQY
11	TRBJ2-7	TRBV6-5	ASSNTGDYEQY
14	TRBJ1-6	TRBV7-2	ASSLTPAGQNSPLH
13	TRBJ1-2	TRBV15	ATSRLTANNYGYT
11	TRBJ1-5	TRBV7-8	ASSSFLNQPQH
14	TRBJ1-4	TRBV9	ASSLSPGAGGEKLF
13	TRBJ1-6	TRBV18	ASSPSGGADSPLH
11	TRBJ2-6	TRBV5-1	ASSPAGANVLT
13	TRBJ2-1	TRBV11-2	ASSAGQGAIREQF
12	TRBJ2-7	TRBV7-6	ASSPGLTTYEQY
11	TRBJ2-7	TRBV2	ASSEARLAGPD
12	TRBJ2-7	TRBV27	ASSFFRGGGEQY
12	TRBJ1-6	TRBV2	ASRSGTVGSPLH
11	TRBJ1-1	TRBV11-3	ASSRAEATEAF
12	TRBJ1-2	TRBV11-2	ASSLSGREVGYT
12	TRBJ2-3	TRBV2	ASTRDRGTDTQY
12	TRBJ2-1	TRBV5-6	ASSFLGAGNEQF
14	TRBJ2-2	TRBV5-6	ASSAPGQGNTGELF
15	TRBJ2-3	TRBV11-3	ASSLGLTSGQTDTQY
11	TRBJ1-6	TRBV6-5	ASSGTGNSPLH
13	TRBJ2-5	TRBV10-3	AIRPKDSTQETQY
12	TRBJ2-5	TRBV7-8	ASRDRGWGETQY